This T cell receptor beta chain was retrieved from a study of tissue T cells after allogeneic stem cell transplantation. Study-wide points: Alloreactivity or antigen specificity of tissue TCRs was not determined; some clones might be host cells. Few T cell clones were shared across patients, but motif clusters showed tissue-specific shared signatures. This small cohort was clinically heterogeneous, and sampling depth was a limitation. Anatomically similar tissues had similar TCR repertoires within each patient.

V was cut by 1 base and J by 7 bases, with 8 bases left in between. CDR3 length: 11 amino acids. Per the germline V gene, CDR1 is GFQATS and CDR2 is STVNSAI. TCRdb's table, derived via immunoSEQ multiplex PCR, lists solely in-frame clones and lacks some. The table shows about 48,000 clones, with roughly 73% occurring only once. This clone was detected a few times. Its antigen is currently unknown. The genes and germline here are from mouse. The read ends 1 residue early relative to the CDR3; the germline J gene fills the gap. The rearrangement links TRBV20 to TRBJ2-7; D tentatively fits TRBD1 or TRBD2 (5 bases each). The sample consisted of sorted cells pooled from one or two spleens. The source is a pool of C57BL/6 mice in good health. Partial CDR3 DNA: TGTGGTGCTAGGGGGGGGACGGAACAGTAC. This gives the protein CGARGGTEQY. The entire CDR3 reads CGARGGTEQYF.